The 21 T cell receptor beta chains given below trace back to one sample, sequenced in a study of Graves' ophthalmopathy and Graves' hyperthyroidism. Transcripts of RNA were the source for amplifying TCR beta CDR3 regions. Following a first-round RT-PCR that used HTBI primers, a second-round multiplex PCR was carried out. One entry per CDR3 protein results from TCRdb running MiXCR on the multiplex PCR reads. The table shows about 740,000 distinct CDR3 sequences, with 35% to 50% occurring only once. The material sequenced was peripheral blood. These receptors were collected from an adult man with Graves' ophthalmopathy.

This clonotype has only a few counts. The V call is TRBV7-9, the J call TRBJ2-5, with D maybe TRBD1 (7 bases). The CDR3 is made up of 16 amino acids. V lost 5 bases, J lost 5 bases, and 21 bases lay in between. Germline V gene data show CDR1 as SEHNR and CDR2 as FQNEAQ (reference sequence). DNA of the CDR3: TGTGCCAGCAGCCAAGTCTCGGCCAGGGGGAGGGAGACCCAGTACTTC. Amino acids: CASSQVSARGRETQYF.

The V gene is TRBV6-5, the J gene TRBJ2-7; D ambiguous. V lost 1 base, J lost 2 bases, and 9 bases lay in between. CDR1 and CDR2 (germline): MNHEY, SVGAGI. This CDR3 region has 14 residues. The CDR3 coding sequence is TGTGCCAGCAGTTACTTCGGTCCAACCTACGAGCAGTACTTC. Amino acids: CASSYFGPTYEQYF.

This clonotype was counted many times. The genes are TRBV7-2 and TRBJ1-6; 9 bases match TRBD1. V lost 4 bases and J lost 6; bases outside the gene matches: 4. This CDR3 spans 15 amino acids. The V gene's germline CDR1 is SGHTA and CDR2 FQGNSA. The CDR3: CASSSYRGLNSPLHF. In DNA form, the CDR3 reads TGTGCCAGCAGCTCCTACAGGGGGCTTAATTCACCCCTCCACTTT. The entire variable domain, with the rest obtained from reference TRBV7-2 and TRBJ1-6, is as follows: GAGVSQSPSNKVTEKGKDVELRCDPISGHTALYWYRQSLGQGLEFLIYFQGNSAPDKSGLPSDRFSAERTGGSVSTLTIQRTQQEDSAVYLCASSSYRGLNSPLHFGNGTRLTVT.

This chain joins TRBV4-1 and TRBJ2-2, with D maybe TRBD1 (6 bases). CDR1 is MGHRA and CDR2 is YSYEKL in the germline V gene. CDR3 length: 16 residues. Trimming took 3 bases from V and 7 from J, leaving 18 bases between them. The CDR3 is CASSHQREGVGGELFF. The DNA for the CDR3 is TGCGCCAGCAGCCACCAGAGAGAGGGGGTCGGCGGGGAGCTGTTTTTT.

The chain links TRBV20-1 to TRBJ1-3; 7 bases match TRBD1. The CDR3 runs to 13 residues. The ends lost 5 bases at V and 7 bases at J; junction bases unmatched: 8. Looked up from germline, CDR1 is DFQATT and CDR2 is SNEGSKA (reference sequence). CDR3: CSASRQGRNTIYF. CDR3 DNA sequence: TGCAGTGCTTCACGACAGGGCAGGAACACCATATATTTT.

The rearrangement links TRBV25-1 to TRBJ2-7; 12 bases align to TRBD2. The CDR3 covers 15 residues. Germline values: CDR1 MGHDK, CDR2 SYGVNS. V shed 6 bases, J shed 4 bases, and the junction held 7 bases outside the gene matches. The DNA of the CDR3 is TGTGCCAGCAGCGGCGGACTAGCGGGAAGGTACGAGCAGTACTTC. It codes for CASSGGLAGRYEQYF.

This clonotype was seen repeatedly, ten times or more. J is TRBJ2-6 and V is TRBV7-9; D is ambiguous. The CDR3 consists of 18 residues. Per the germline V gene, CDR1 is SEHNR and CDR2 is FQNEAQ (reference sequence). The V end was cut by 1 base, the J end by 0 bases, with 13 bases between. The CDR3 region has the DNA TGTGCCAGCAGCTTAGGCGGCATCCCGAGCTCTGGGGCCAACGTCCTGACTTTC. Its translation is CASSLGGIPSSGANVLTF.

The chain has TRBV2 and TRBJ2-7, with D unclear. Germline V gene data show CDR1 as SNHLY and CDR2 as FYNNEI. The V end lost 6 bases, the J end lost 2 bases, and 8 bases lay between the germline ends. This CDR3 has 12 amino acids. The CDR3 DNA reads as TGTGCCAGCAGCGACAATGCCTACGAGCAGTACTTC. As protein: CASSDNAYEQYF.

The V and J genes are TRBV5-4 and TRBJ1-1; D is ambiguous. The CDR3 runs to 14 residues. Per germline, CDR1 SGHNT and CDR2 YYREEE (reference sequence). Trimming took off 4 bases at V and 3 bases at J, with 13 bases between the two ends. The CDR3 sequence is CASSVPTAHTEAFF. The CDR3 region has the DNA TGTGCCAGCAGCGTACCGACGGCGCACACTGAAGCTTTCTTT.

In this sample, this clonotype turned up many times. This sequence joins TRBV29-1 and TRBJ2-7, with 8 bases matching TRBD2. The germline gives CDR1 SQVTM, CDR2 ANQGSEA. Trimming took 7 bases from V and 0 from J; bases not matched to a gene: 2. This CDR3 spans 12 amino acids. The CDR3 sequence: CSAGTSSYEQYF. The CDR3 bases are TGCAGCGCCGGGACTAGCTCCTACGAGCAGTACTTC.

Remarks on this clonotype: Being one base from a much bigger clone, this may be a read error. The gene calls are TRBV11-2 and TRBJ1-3; D call uncertain. The V and J ends lost 4 bases and 8 bases respectively, with 12 bases between them. The CDR3 consists of 13 residues. CDR1 is SGHAT and CDR2 is FQNNGV in the germline V gene. Here the CDR3 reads CASSSDRRDTIYF. The CDR3 coding sequence is TGTGCCAGCAGCTCGGATCGTCGGGACACCATATATTTT.

This chain connects TRBV10-3 to TRBJ1-6, with D unresolved. The CDR3 extends over 11 amino acids. V shed 7 bases and J shed 7 bases, with 5 bases lying between them. Germline V gene lookup returns CDR1 ENHRY and CDR2 SYGVKD. Written as DNA, the CDR3 is TGTGCCATCATGGGGAATTCACCCCTCCACTTT. Protein sequence: CAIMGNSPLHF.

CDR3 protein: CAISGSAQETQHF. CDR3 nucleotides: TGTGCCATCAGTGGGAGCGCCCAAGAGACCCAGCATTTT. The rearrangement uses TRBV10-3 and TRBJ1-5, with unresolved D. The V gene lost 4 bases and the J gene lost 11 bases, with 15 bases spanning the gap. The germline V gene encodes CDR1 ENHRY and CDR2 SYGVKD. The CDR3 sequence is 13 residues long.

A note on this clonotype: One end of the junction varies from germline; a read error may be responsible. V gene TRBV24-1 combines with J gene TRBJ1-5; D is undetermined. CDR1 is KGHDR, CDR2 SFDVKD, per germline. The CDR3 is 16 residues long. This CDR3 reads CASSPSTDYSNQPQHF. The CDR3 nucleotides read TGTGCCAGCAGTCCGTCGACGGATTATAGCAATCAGCCCCAGCATTTT.

Turning to this clonotype: This likely comes from a read error, as the CDR3 has no conserved phenylalanine or tryptophan at its end. The rearrangement joins TRBV2 to TRBJ1-3, with unresolved D. Germline V lookup: CDR1 SNHLY, CDR2 FYNNEI. The CDR3 is 13 amino acids. V was trimmed by 10 bases and J by 8 bases, leaving 18 bases between them. The CDR3: CANSPLVRDTIYL. The DNA for the CDR3 is TGTGCCAACAGCCCATTGGTCCGGGACACCATATATTTA.

The V call is TRBV7-9, the J call TRBJ1-2; the match to TRBD1 covers 9 bases. This CDR3 contains 16 residues. Trimming at V came to 4 bases and at J to 5 bases, leaving 11 bases not matched to a gene. From germline, CDR1 is SEHNR and CDR2 FQNEAQ (reference sequence). CDR3 residues: CASSSDRGRIRYGYTF. In DNA, the CDR3 is TGTGCCAGCAGCTCGGACAGGGGACGAATTAGATATGGCTACACCTTC. The full variable domain, with the rest looked up from reference TRBV7-9 and TRBJ1-2, is DTGVSQNPRHKITKRGQNVTFRCDPISEHNRLYWYRQTLGQGPEFLTYFQNEAQLEKSRLLSDRFSAERPKGSFSTLEIQRTEQGDSAMYLCASSSDRGRIRYGYTFGSGTRLTVV.

This rearrangement joins TRBV25-1 to TRBJ1-2; TRBD1 is a possible D gene (5 bases). CDR1 is MGHDK and CDR2 is SYGVNS in the germline V gene. Trimming shortened V by 8 bases and J by 4 bases, and 23 bases separated the two germline ends. This CDR3 has 16 residues. The CDR3 here is CASVGPRGRETYGYTF. The CDR3 DNA follows: TGTGCCAGCGTAGGGCCTCGGGGCCGAGAGACCTATGGCTACACCTTC.

To note about this clonotype: Because the CDR3 is missing its conserved closing phenylalanine or tryptophan, this is likely a read error. V is TRBV7-9 and J is TRBJ2-5; TRBD2 is a possible D gene (5 bases). Deletions cut 5 bases from V and 5 bases from J, with 9 bases between. Germline CDR1 and CDR2: SEHNR and FQNEAQ (reference sequence). The CDR3 spans 12 residues. In DNA form, the CDR3 reads TGTGCCAGCAGCGAGGGTTTGGAGACCCAGTACCTC. This codes for CASSEGLETQYL.

V gene TRBV7-9 combines with J gene TRBJ2-5, with 8 bases lining up with TRBD2. V dropped 3 bases and J dropped 5; count of bases not matched to a gene: 11. Germline lookup yields CDR1 SEHNR and CDR2 FQNEAQ (reference sequence). The CDR3 totals 16 residues. The DNA for the CDR3 is TGTGCCAGCAGCTTTGGAAGCGGGAGTTGGTCGGAGACCCAGTACTTC. Translating gives CASSFGSGSWSETQYF.

This chain connects TRBV20-1 to TRBJ2-5, with 7 bases matching TRBD2. Germline loops: CDR1 DFQATT, CDR2 SNEGSKA (reference sequence). V was clipped by 0 bases and J by 0 bases; unmatched bases: 7. The length of the CDR3 is 16 residues. In DNA form, the CDR3 reads TGCAGTGCTAGAGATGGAACTAGCGTTTACCAAGAGACCCAGTACTTC. Protein sequence: CSARDGTSVYQETQYF.

The J gene is TRBJ1-1, the V gene TRBV29-1; a weak D match, TRBD1 (6 bases). The CDR3 has 14 residues. The germline gives CDR1 SQVTM, CDR2 ANQGSEA. CDR3 residues: CSLFSTGLHTEAFF. In nucleotides, the CDR3 is TGCAGTTTATTTAGCACAGGGTTACACACTGAAGCTTTCTTT.